This TCR beta chain was observed in a study of T cell clonality in common variable immunodeficiency. The V and J ends lost 4 bases and 5 bases, in that order; junction bases with no gene match: 13. The CDR3 spans 15 residues. CDR1 and CDR2 from the germline V gene are DFQATT and SNEGSKA (reference sequence). With respect to this clone: Its target is not known. The read ends 3 residues before the CDR3 terminus; that terminus is restored from the germline J gene. The same CDR3 arises from other DNA sequences in this sample as well.

Equal genomic DNA amounts from CVID and control samples were sequenced. Only in-frame clones appear in the TCRdb table, and some are missing; sequencing was by immunoSEQ multiplex PCR. In total the sample includes approximately 60,000 clones, none of them seen once. General study findings and limits: CVID subjects had higher TCRbeta clonality than healthy controls, most marked in about a third. Reportedly, TCR beta sequences from common variable immunodeficiency showed fewer deletions and N-nucleotide insertions. CVID patient heterogeneity limited repertoire-clinical complication correlations.

What was sequenced was peripheral blood mononuclear cells. The clonotype originates from a person between 18 and 70 years old in good health. The chain employs TRBV20-1 and TRBJ2-5, with 7 bases aligning to TRBD1. The CDR3 sequence: CSAKIQTGFLETQYF. CDR3 DNA, as far as it was read: TGCAGTGCTAAAATCCAGACAGGGTTCCTGGAGACC.